This T cell receptor beta chain was profiled in a study of shared clonotypes between healthy human individuals. Study-level findings and limits: All-four-donor shared clonotypes had higher generation probabilities than non-shared clonotypes did. Naive subsets, compared against memory subsets, generally had larger estimated richness values.

Libraries were prepared by immunoSEQ multiplex PCR; TCRdb keeps only in-frame clonotypes and omits some of them. This table has about 680,000 clones, roughly 73% appearing once. Worth noting for this clone: As yet, its antigen is unknown.

Donors were healthy HIV-negative adults without recently reported acute infections or vaccinations. Every donor was a Caucasian adult from Nashville, Tennessee. Deletions cut 5 bases from V and 5 bases from J, with 19 bases between. The CDR3 contains 16 residues. CDR1 and CDR2 (germline): LNHDA, SQIVND (reference sequence). Sequenced input: memory CD4+ T cells sorted from blood. Subset denoted: CD45RA-negative fraction. The source of this sequence is a woman aged 25 to 39 in good health. The chain uses TRBV19 and TRBJ2-1; weak D call: TRBD1 (5 bases). CDR3 loop: CASSPSQRRAHNEQFF. The CDR3 DNA sequence: TGTGCCAGTAGTCCCTCCCAGCGCAGGGCCCACAATGAGCAGTTCTTC. The full variable domain, completed using reference TRBV19 and TRBJ2-1, is DGGITQSPKYLFRKEGQNVTLSCEQNLNHDAMYWYRQDPGQGLRLIYYSQIVNDFQKGDIAEGYSVSREKKESFPLTVTSAQKNPTAFYLCASSPSQRRAHNEQFFGPGTRLTVL.